A single sample is the source of the 25 T cell receptor beta chains below, sequenced in a study of blood T cell repertoires in COVID-19. The method was immunoSEQ multiplex PCR; TCRdb's version includes in-frame clones alone and lacks a portion of them. The sample contains around 100,000 clones, 70% to 80% of which appear only once. The sample taken for sequencing was peripheral blood. The source of these receptors is a man in his 70s with active or convalescent COVID-19.

The chain uses TRBV6-6 and TRBJ2-1, with TRBD2 matching 8 bases. Unmatched junction bases numbered 9, after V lost 5 bases and J lost 6 bases. The germline V gene encodes CDR1 MNHNY and CDR2 SVGAGI (reference sequence). The CDR3 spans 15 residues. CDR3 residues: CASSDNVLAGNEQFF. The DNA for the CDR3 is TGTGCCAGCAGTGACAACGTCCTAGCGGGCAATGAGCAGTTCTTC.

This chain links TRBV5-5 with TRBJ1-4, with 10 nucleotides matching TRBD1. V lost 4 bases, J lost 5 bases, and 8 bases stayed unmatched. The CDR3 loop spans 16 amino acids. Germline lookup yields CDR1 SGHKS and CDR2 YYEKEE (reference sequence). The CDR3 sequence is CASSPRGQGMNEKLFF. As DNA, the CDR3 is TGTGCCAGCAGCCCCCGGGGACAGGGGATGAATGAAAAACTGTTTTTT.

This clone was recorded once. V usage is TRBV3-1 (or the pseudogene TRBV3-2) and J usage is TRBJ2-3; the match to TRBD2 covers 9 bases. V dropped 0 bases and J dropped 5; count of bases not matched to a gene: 12. This CDR3 has 18 amino acids. Germline V lookup: CDR1 LGHDT, CDR2 YNNKEL (reference sequence). The CDR3, as DNA: TGTGCCAGCAGCCAAGATCTGAGTAGCGGGAGAGACGGAGATACGCAGTATTTT. It translates to CASSQDLSSGRDGDTQYF.

The DNA for the CDR3 is TGTGCCAGCAGTTTAACTTCCACCGGGGAGCTGTTTTTT. Translating gives CASSLTSTGELFF. The chain uses TRBV12-3 or TRBV12-4 and TRBJ2-2; D uncertain. The CDR3 has 13 amino acids. Trimming removed 2 bases from V and 4 bases from J, with 5 bases in between.

The J gene is TRBJ2-3, the V gene TRBV5-1; D might be TRBD2 (5 bases). The CDR3 covers 13 residues. V lost 1 base and J lost 4, with 7 bases in between. Germline CDR1 and CDR2: SGHRS and YFSETQ. Written as DNA, the CDR3 is TGCGCCAGCAGCTTGTTTAGCGCAGATACGCAGTATTTT. Translating it yields CASSLFSADTQYF.

The chain carries TRBV18 and TRBJ1-6; TRBD1 might be the D (6 bases). The germline gives CDR1 KGHSH, CDR2 LQKENI. The CDR3 loop spans 15 amino acids. Trimming pared 3 bases from V and 6 bases from J, leaving 12 bases between. CDR3: CASSPRGDFNSPLHF. The CDR3 nucleotides read TGTGCCAGCTCACCCAGGGGCGACTTTAATTCACCCCTCCACTTT.

The chain combines TRBV5-1 with TRBJ1-1; weak D call: TRBD1 (6 bases). Trimming took 4 bases from V and 1 from J, leaving 17 bases between them. From germline, CDR1 is SGHRS and CDR2 YFSETQ. The CDR3 covers 16 residues. For the CDR3, the DNA is TGCGCCAGCAGCCTCCAGGGGACCCTATCGAACACTGAAGCTTTCTTT. This encodes CASSLQGTLSNTEAFF.

The J gene is TRBJ2-7, the V gene TRBV14, with 8 bases fitting TRBD1. J lost 0 bases, V lost 4 bases, and 5 bases had no gene match. This CDR3 spans 15 amino acids. CDR1 is SGHDN and CDR2 is FVKESK in the germline V gene. The CDR3 loop reads CASSRTGISSYEQYF. In DNA, the CDR3 is TGTGCCAGCAGCCGGACAGGGATTTCCTCCTACGAGCAGTACTTC.

This clone has more than one count but fewer than ten. Germline and junction disagree at one end, which may indicate a read error. The chain combines TRBV7-9 with TRBJ2-5; 11 positions match TRBD2. Germline-derived CDR1 and CDR2 are SEHNR and FQNEAQ (reference sequence). The CDR3 contains 14 residues. CDR3 amino acids: CASSIAGGQETQYF. CDR3 DNA sequence: TGTGCCAGCAGCATAGCGGGGGGGCAAGAGACCCAGTACTTC.

This rearrangement joins TRBV9 to TRBJ2-2; TRBD1 matches at 9 bases. With V trimmed by 3 bases and J by 8 bases, 5 bases remained unmatched. CDR3 length equals 14 residues. Germline V gene sequence: CDR1 SGDLS, CDR2 YYNGEE. DNA of the CDR3: TGTGCCAGCAGCGAGTTACAGGGGGCAGGGGAGCTGTTTTTT. Translation: CASSELQGAGELFF. The full variable domain, completed using reference TRBV9 and TRBJ2-2, is DSGVTQTPKHLITATGQRVTLRCSPRSGDLSVYWYQQSLDQGLQFLIQYYNGEERAKGNILERFSAQQFPDLHSELNLSSLELGDSALYFCASSELQGAGELFFGEGSRLTVL.

The V gene is TRBV7-8, the J gene TRBJ1-2; 12 bases are a match to TRBD1. CDR3 size: 15 residues. The germline V gene has CDR1 SGHVS and CDR2 FQNEAQ. Trimming cost V 1 base and J 5 bases; bases outside gene matches: 2. CDR3 sequence: CASSLEGQGAYGYTF. CDR3 DNA sequence: TGTGCCAGCAGCTTAGAGGGACAGGGGGCGTATGGCTACACCTTC.

The chain has TRBV9 and TRBJ2-7; 10 nucleotides align to TRBD2. J gave up 2 bases and V 0 bases, and 2 bases lay outside the gene matches. The CDR3 contains 15 residues. Germline CDR1 and CDR2: SGDLS and YYNGEE. This CDR3 reads CASSVELAGTYEQYF. As DNA, the CDR3 is TGTGCCAGCAGCGTAGAACTAGCGGGGACCTACGAGCAGTACTTC.

The J gene is TRBJ1-3, the V gene TRBV7-9; no clear D gene. Germline lookup yields CDR1 SEHNR and CDR2 FQNEAQ (reference sequence). Trimming cost V 2 bases and J 0 bases, with 8 bases left between them. CDR3 length equals 15 residues. The CDR3 sequence: CASSLMASSGNTIYF. DNA of the CDR3: TGTGCCAGCAGCTTAATGGCTAGCTCTGGAAACACCATATATTTT.

The table lists this clone with a count of one. The chain is built from TRBV2 and TRBJ1-5; TRBD1 aligns across 7 bases. V was clipped by 1 base and J by 5 bases; unmatched bases: 2. CDR1 and CDR2 from the germline V gene are SNHLY and FYNNEI. The CDR3 loop spans 14 amino acids. The CDR3 DNA reads TGTGCCAGCAGTGAAGAGGGGGCACATCAGCCCCAGCATTTT. It codes for CASSEEGAHQPQHF.

The rearrangement links TRBV11-1 to TRBJ1-1; TRBD1 matches at 7 bases. Germline V CDR1 and CDR2: SGHAT, FQDESV (reference sequence). This CDR3 contains 16 residues. J was trimmed by 4 bases and V by 2 bases; bases with no gene match: 10. Here the CDR3 reads CASSLRQGFPITEAFF. CDR3 DNA sequence: TGTGCCAGCAGCTTACGACAGGGCTTCCCGATCACTGAAGCTTTCTTT.

The rearrangement links TRBV2 to TRBJ1-5, with a possible D match to TRBD1 (6 bases). Trimming removed 5 bases at V and 0 bases at J, with 11 bases between. There are 15 residues in the CDR3. Germline lookup yields CDR1 SNHLY and CDR2 FYNNEI. This CDR3 is CASSRQALSNQPQHF. DNA for the CDR3: TGTGCCAGCAGTCGACAGGCCCTTAGCAATCAGCCCCAGCATTTT.

V and J are TRBV10-3 and TRBJ2-5, with TRBD2 as a possible D gene (6 bases). Germline values: CDR1 ENHRY, CDR2 SYGVKD. V was pared by 4 bases and J by 3 bases, with 12 bases between. This CDR3 contains 14 residues. In nucleotides, the CDR3 is TGTGCCATCAGTGGAGGGACTCTGGAAGAGACCCAGTACTTC. It is translated as CAISGGTLEETQYF.

The genes are TRBV29-1 and TRBJ2-3, with 11 bases identical to TRBD2. CDR1 and CDR2 from the germline V gene are SQVTM and ANQGSEA. Losses at the gene ends were 8 bases for V and 1 base for J; bases not matched to a gene: 5. The CDR3 contains 14 residues. CDR3 loop: CSIPGLAGTDTQYF. CDR3 coding DNA: TGCAGCATACCGGGACTAGCGGGCACAGATACGCAGTATTTT.

The table lists this clone with a few counts. CDR3 DNA sequence: TGTGCCACTGTTGTAGCTGTCGAAAAACTGTTTTTT. Protein product: CATVVAVEKLFF. The chain carries TRBV25-1 and TRBJ1-4; D unclear. The germline gives CDR1 MGHDK, CDR2 SYGVNS. With 10 bases removed from V and 8 bases from J, the gap between germline ends came to 14 bases. The CDR3 spans 12 residues.

This chain joins TRBV12-5 and TRBJ2-7, with 8 bases aligning to TRBD1. There are 15 residues in the CDR3. Per germline, CDR1 LGHNT and CDR2 FRNRAP. Losses at the gene ends were 1 base for V and 5 bases for J; bases not matched to a gene: 7. The DNA of the CDR3 is TGTGCTAGTGGTTTGGGACAGGGGAATAAGGACGAGCAGTACTTC. Its protein is CASGLGQGNKDEQYF.

The genes are TRBV18 and TRBJ1-2; D might be TRBD1 (6 bases). The V end was cut by 3 bases, the J end by 7 bases, with 12 bases between. The CDR3 runs to 13 residues. Germline-derived CDR1 and CDR2 are KGHSH and LQKENI. CDR3 loop: CASSPYREGGYTF. The CDR3 nucleotides read TGTGCCAGCTCACCGTACAGGGAGGGTGGCTACACCTTC. Drawing the rest from reference TRBV18 and TRBJ1-2, the complete variable domain is NAGVMQNPRHLVRRRGQEARLRCSPMKGHSHVYWYRQLPEEGLKFMVYLQKENIIDESGMPKERFSAEFPKEGPSILRIQQVVRGDSAAYFCASSPYREGGYTFGSGTRLTVV.

V and J are TRBV6-5 and TRBJ2-3; 7 bases align to TRBD2. Germline lookup yields CDR1 MNHEY and CDR2 SVGAGI. Losses at the gene ends were 7 bases for V and 1 base for J; bases not matched to a gene: 5. The CDR3 sequence is 14 residues long. Here the CDR3 reads CASNPSGGTDTQYF. The CDR3 coding sequence is TGTGCCAGCAATCCTAGCGGTGGCACAGATACGCAGTATTTT.

The rearrangement links TRBV12-1 to TRBJ1-1; whether TRBD1, the table's D call, matches the DNA was not checked. TRBV12-1 is annotated as a pseudogene. The CDR3 is made up of 16 amino acids. CDR3 coding DNA: TGTGCCAGCAGCTTAAAGGGGATAAGGCTTAGGACTGAAGCTTTCTTT. Protein product: CASSLKGIRLRTEAFF.

CDR3 region: CASSKFPRVSNNEQFF. CDR3 DNA: TGTGCCAGCAGCAAATTCCCGCGGGTGTCCAACAATGAGCAGTTCTTC. This chain links TRBV21-1 with TRBJ2-1; the DNA was not used to check the table's D call, TRBD2. TRBV21-1 is a pseudogene. The CDR3 is 16 amino acids.

V gene TRBV11-2 combines with J gene TRBJ1-1, with TRBD1 identical over 8 bases. The junction had 10 bases not matched to a gene; V was cut back by 6 bases and J by 10 bases. This CDR3 is 13 amino acids long. CDR1 and CDR2 from the germline V gene are SGHAT and FQNNGV. CDR3 sequence reads: CASSPSRDRPAFF. The DNA of the CDR3 is TGTGCCAGCAGTCCCTCGCGGGACAGGCCAGCTTTCTTT.